The clone carrying this TCR beta chain showed up many times. Time point indicated: after trial treatment. Treatment in this sample: LDRT plus nivolumab, ipilimumab, low-dose cyclophosphamide and aspirin (RACIN trial). The entry originates in a study of low-dose radiotherapy and immunotherapy resistance in tumors. On the study more broadly: One day before radiation and immunotherapy, intravenous cyclophosphamide 200 mg/m2 was administered, with this repeated every two weeks.

The CDR3 covers 14 residues. The V segment lost 3 bases and the J segment 2 bases; nucleotides outside the gene matches: 4. The germline V gene has CDR1 SGDLS and CDR2 YYNGEE. TRAV- and TRBV-specific primers, spanning alpha and beta chains, primed first-strand cDNA. PCR amplification of the TCRs was performed with Phusion for 20 PCR cycles, and it relied on a constant-region primer together with a V-primer adapter. TCRdb passed the reads through MiXCR, listing each CDR3 protein once. The data show 35,000 to 50,000 distinct CDR3 sequences, roughly 20% seen once. The origin of this receptor is a female donor with ovarian cancer. The specimen comprised PBMCs, sampled after low-dose radiotherapy plus immunotherapy. This chain joins TRBV9 and TRBJ2-7, with TRBD1 matching 8 bases. CDR3 in DNA: TGTGCCAGCAGCGCCGGGACAGGTACCTACGAGCAGTACTTC. It yields the protein CASSAGTGTYEQYF. Drawing the rest from reference TRBV9 and TRBJ2-7, the complete variable domain is DSGVTQTPKHLITATGQRVTLRCSPRSGDLSVYWYQQSLDQGLQFLIQYYNGEERAKGNILERFSAQQFPDLHSELNLSSLELGDSALYFCASSAGTGTYEQYFGPGTRLTVT.